These 7 T cell receptor beta chains came from one sample sequenced in a study of T cell changes during pregnancy in multiple sclerosis. Produced via immunoSEQ multiplex PCR; TCRdb's table is partial and in-frame only. The sample records about 40,000 clones, approximately 87% being singletons. Sample: peripheral blood, taken in the second trimester of pregnancy. These receptors were taken from a female donor in good health, enrolled as a control in a pregnancy study.

The chain employs TRBV11-3 and TRBJ2-2; D is uncertain. The CDR3 has 16 residues. Trimming shortened V by 5 bases and J by 1 base, and 14 bases separated the two germline ends. Per the germline V gene, CDR1 is SGHNT and CDR2 is YENEEA. CDR3 nucleotide sequence: TGTGCCAGCAGCGTCGCCCCCCTAGTGAACACCGGGGAGCTGTTTTTT. As protein: CASSVAPLVNTGELFF.

This chain links TRBV7-8 with TRBJ1-2; tentatively, D is TRBD1 (6 bases). Germline V CDR1 and CDR2: SGHVS, FQNEAQ. This CDR3 comprises 13 residues. V dropped 1 base and J dropped 3 bases, with 6 bases sitting between them. CDR3 in DNA: TGTGCCAGCAGCTTAGACAGGGACTATGGCTACACCTTC. It is translated as CASSLDRDYGYTF.

This chain links TRBV7-2 with TRBJ2-3; 12 bases align to TRBD2. Germline V gene data show CDR1 as SGHTA and CDR2 as FQGNSA. V was pared by 5 bases and J by 0 bases, with 6 bases of the junction left unmatched. The CDR3 runs to 17 residues. The CDR3 DNA reads TGTGCCAGCAGCGGACAACTAGCGGGGGGCAGCACAGATACGCAGTATTTT. Translated, it gives CASSGQLAGGSTDTQYF.

J is TRBJ2-1 and V is TRBV5-5, with 14 bases that match TRBD2. The CDR3 is made up of 16 amino acids. Germline lookup yields CDR1 SGHKS and CDR2 YYEKEE (reference sequence). V was pared by 4 bases and J by 4 bases, with 4 bases of the junction left unmatched. CDR3 amino acids: CASSRTSGGLYNEQFF. In DNA, the CDR3 is TGTGCCAGCAGCCGGACTAGCGGGGGGTTATACAATGAGCAGTTCTTC.

In its sample, this clone was seen a few times. This chain connects TRBV6-1 to TRBJ1-1, with TRBD1 identical over 8 bases. The germline V gene has CDR1 MNHNS and CDR2 SASEGT. Trimming took 7 bases from V and 6 from J; bases not matched to a gene: 13. There are 15 residues in the CDR3. CDR3 DNA sequence: TGTGCCAGCACGGGAGGACAGGGTATTTTCGCTGAAGCTTTCTTT. This encodes CASTGGQGIFAEAFF.

The chain links TRBV29-1 to TRBJ2-7; D not certain. CDR1 SQVTM and CDR2 ANQGSEA come from the germline V gene. Trimming took 7 bases from V and 1 from J, leaving 8 bases between them. This CDR3 comprises 11 residues. CDR3 bases: TGCAGCGGGCTTACATCCTACGAGCAGTACTTC. This codes for CSGLTSYEQYF.

CDR3 DNA: TGTGCCAGCAGCTACCCTCGGGGAGACGGCTACACCTTC. Amino acids: CASSYPRGDGYTF. The genes are TRBV7-2 and TRBJ1-2; D gene uncertain. The CDR3 spans 13 residues. Germline V gene sequence: CDR1 SGHTA, CDR2 FQGNSA. Trimming removed 4 bases from V and 8 bases from J, with 14 bases in between.